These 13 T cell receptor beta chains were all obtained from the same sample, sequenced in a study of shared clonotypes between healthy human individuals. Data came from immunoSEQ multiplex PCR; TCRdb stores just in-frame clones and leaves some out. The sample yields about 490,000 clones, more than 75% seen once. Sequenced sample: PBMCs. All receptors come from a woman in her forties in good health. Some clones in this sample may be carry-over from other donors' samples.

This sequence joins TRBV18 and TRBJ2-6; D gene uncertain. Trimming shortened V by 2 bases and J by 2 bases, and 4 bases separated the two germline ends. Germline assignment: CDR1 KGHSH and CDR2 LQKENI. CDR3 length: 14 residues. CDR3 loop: CASSPGTGANVLTF. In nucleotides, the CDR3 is TGTGCCAGCTCACCAGGGACTGGGGCCAACGTCCTGACTTTC.

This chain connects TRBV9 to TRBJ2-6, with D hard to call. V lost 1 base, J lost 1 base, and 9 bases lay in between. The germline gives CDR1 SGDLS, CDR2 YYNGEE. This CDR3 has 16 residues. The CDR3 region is CASSVSRVSGANVLTF. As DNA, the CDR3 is TGTGCCAGCAGCGTATCTCGGGTATCTGGGGCCAACGTCCTGACTTTC.

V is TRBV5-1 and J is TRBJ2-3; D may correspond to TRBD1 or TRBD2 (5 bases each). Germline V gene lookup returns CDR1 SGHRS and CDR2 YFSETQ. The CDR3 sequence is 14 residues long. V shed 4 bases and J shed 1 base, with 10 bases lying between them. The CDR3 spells CASSPGDGTDTQYF. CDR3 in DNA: TGCGCCAGCAGCCCCGGGGACGGCACAGATACGCAGTATTTT.

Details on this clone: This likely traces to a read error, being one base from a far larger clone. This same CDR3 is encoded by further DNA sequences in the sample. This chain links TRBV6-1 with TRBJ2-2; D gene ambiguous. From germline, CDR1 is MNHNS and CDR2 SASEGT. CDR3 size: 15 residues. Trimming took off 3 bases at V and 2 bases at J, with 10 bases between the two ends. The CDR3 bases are TGTGCCAGCAGTGAGGAAGAAGGAAACACCGGGGAGCTGTTTTTT. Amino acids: CASSEEEGNTGELFF.

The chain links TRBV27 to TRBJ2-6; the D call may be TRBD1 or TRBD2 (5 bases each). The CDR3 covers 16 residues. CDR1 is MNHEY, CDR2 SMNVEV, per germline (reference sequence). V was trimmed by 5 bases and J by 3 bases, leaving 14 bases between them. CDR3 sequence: CASSLHSGSGANVLTF. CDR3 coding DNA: TGTGCCAGCAGTCTACACTCAGGGAGTGGGGCCAACGTCCTGACTTTC.

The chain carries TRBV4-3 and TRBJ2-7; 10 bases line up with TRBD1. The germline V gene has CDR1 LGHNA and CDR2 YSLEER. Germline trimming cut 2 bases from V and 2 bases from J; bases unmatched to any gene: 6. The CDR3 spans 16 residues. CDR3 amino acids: CASSQWPDRGTYEQYF. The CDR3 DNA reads TGCGCCAGCAGCCAATGGCCGGACAGGGGGACCTACGAGCAGTACTTC.

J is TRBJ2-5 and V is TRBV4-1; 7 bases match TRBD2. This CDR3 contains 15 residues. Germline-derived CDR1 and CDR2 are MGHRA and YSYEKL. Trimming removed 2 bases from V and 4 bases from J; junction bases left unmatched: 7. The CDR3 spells CASSQLGTMVETQYF. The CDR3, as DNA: TGCGCCAGCAGCCAACTCGGGACTATGGTAGAGACCCAGTACTTC.

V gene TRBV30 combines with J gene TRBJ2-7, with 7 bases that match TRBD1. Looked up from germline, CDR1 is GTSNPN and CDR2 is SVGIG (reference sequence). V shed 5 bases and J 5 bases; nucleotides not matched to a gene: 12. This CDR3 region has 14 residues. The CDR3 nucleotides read TGTGCCTGGCACCCCGGGACAGACGGACACGAGCAGTACTTC. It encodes CAWHPGTDGHEQYF. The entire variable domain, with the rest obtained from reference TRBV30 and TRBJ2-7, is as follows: SQTIHQWPATLVQPVGSPLSLECTVEGTSNPNLYWYRQAAGRGLQLLFYSVGIGQISSEVPQNLSASRPQDRQFILSSKKLLLSDSGFYLCAWHPGTDGHEQYFGPGTRLTVT.

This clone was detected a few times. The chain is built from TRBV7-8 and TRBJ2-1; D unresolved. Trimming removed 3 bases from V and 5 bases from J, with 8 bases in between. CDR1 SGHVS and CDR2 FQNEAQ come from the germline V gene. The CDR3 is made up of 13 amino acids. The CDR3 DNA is TGTGCCAGCAGCTTTATGCTAAACAATGAGCAGTTCTTC. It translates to CASSFMLNNEQFF.

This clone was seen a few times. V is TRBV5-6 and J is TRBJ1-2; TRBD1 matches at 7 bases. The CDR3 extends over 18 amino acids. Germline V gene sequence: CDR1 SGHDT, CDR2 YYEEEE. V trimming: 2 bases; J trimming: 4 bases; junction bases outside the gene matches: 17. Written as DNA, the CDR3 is TGTGCCAGCAGCTTCTTAGTTGTCGGCAGGGGGTCTGTCTATGGCTACACCTTC. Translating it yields CASSFLVVGRGSVYGYTF.

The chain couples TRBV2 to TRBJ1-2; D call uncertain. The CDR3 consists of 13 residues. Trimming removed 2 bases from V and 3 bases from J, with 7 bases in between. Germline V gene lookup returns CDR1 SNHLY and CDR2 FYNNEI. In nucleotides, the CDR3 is TGTGCCAGCAGTGAATCAGCCTACTATGGCTACACCTTC. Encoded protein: CASSESAYYGYTF.

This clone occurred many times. In DNA form, the CDR3 reads TGTGCCAGCAGTGAGCTACAGGGAAGCCAAGAGACCCAGTACTTC. Its translation: CASSELQGSQETQYF. The chain couples TRBV6-1 to TRBJ2-5; the D gene is possibly TRBD1 (6 bases). V was pared by 3 bases and J by 1 base, with 12 bases between. CDR1 and CDR2 from the germline V gene are MNHNS and SASEGT. This CDR3 spans 15 amino acids.

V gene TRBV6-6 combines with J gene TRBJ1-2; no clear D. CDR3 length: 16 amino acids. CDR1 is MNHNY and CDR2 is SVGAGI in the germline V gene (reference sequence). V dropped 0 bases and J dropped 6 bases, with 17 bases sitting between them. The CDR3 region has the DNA TGTGCCAGCAGTTACTCAGCACGGCGTTCCCACAATGGCTACACCTTC. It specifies CASSYSARRSHNGYTF.